The 25 T cell receptor beta chains below come from one sample, sequenced in a study of blood T cell repertoires in COVID-19. The assay was immunoSEQ multiplex PCR, and TCRdb's table has in-frame clones only and misses some. The sample records roughly 250,000 clones, 86% being singletons. The sequenced sample consisted of PBMCs or T cells enriched from blood (not recorded which). Receptors were obtained from a woman in her 50s who had recovered from COVID-19.

The chain recombines TRBV28 with TRBJ2-5; D may be TRBD2 (6 bases). V lost 3 bases and J lost 4, with 12 bases in between. The CDR3 is made up of 14 amino acids. From germline, CDR1 is MDHEN and CDR2 SYDVKM. In nucleotides, the CDR3 is TGTGCCAGCAGTTTGATGGGGAGGAGAGAGACCCAGTACTTC. Translating it yields CASSLMGRRETQYF.

This clone occurred a few times. The rearrangement joins TRBV7-2 to TRBJ1-5, with 8 bases that match TRBD1. The CDR3 runs 15 residues. Germline values: CDR1 SGHTA, CDR2 FQGNSA. J was trimmed by 1 base and V by 5 bases; bases with no gene match: 4. CDR3 sequence: CASSPRTGSNQPQHF. CDR3 bases: TGTGCCAGCAGCCCCCGGACAGGGAGCAATCAGCCCCAGCATTTT.

This chain joins TRBV21-1 and TRBJ2-5; the DNA was not compared with TRBD1, the D call given in the table. TRBV21-1 counts as a pseudogene. The CDR3 sequence is 13 residues long. CDR3 in DNA: TGTGCCAGCGTCAAGGGGGAGCGGGAGACCCAGTACTTC. This sequence encodes CASVKGERETQYF.

This clone was observed a handful of times. V usage is TRBV4-1 and J usage is TRBJ2-1; TRBD2 aligns across 7 bases. The CDR3 has 15 residues. V lost 1 base and J lost 9; bases outside the gene matches: 9. The germline CDR1 and CDR2 sequences are MGHRA and YSYEKL. CDR3 bases: TGCGCCAGCAGCCAAGGATTCAGGGAGGGAGTTGAGCAGTTCTTC. Its protein is CASSQGFREGVEQFF.

J is TRBJ1-1 and V is TRBV11-2; the D is unclear. V lost 1 base and J 0 bases, leaving 6 bases between the germline ends. This CDR3 region has 14 residues. Per the germline V gene, CDR1 is SGHAT and CDR2 is FQNNGV. DNA of the CDR3: TGTGCCAGCAGCTTAGGTATTATGAACACTGAAGCTTTCTTT. Protein: CASSLGIMNTEAFF.

J is TRBJ2-1 and V is TRBV20-1; 10 positions agree with TRBD2. Trimming at V came to 3 bases and at J to 6 bases, leaving 8 bases not matched to a gene. The V gene's germline CDR1 is DFQATT and CDR2 SNEGSKA (reference sequence). The CDR3 sequence is 15 residues long. CDR3: CSASRSSGSGNEQFF. In DNA form, the CDR3 reads TGCAGTGCTAGTCGATCTAGCGGGAGTGGCAATGAGCAGTTCTTC.

CDR3 in amino acids: CASSLGTASSYNSPLHF. The CDR3 DNA is TGTGCCAGCAGCTTAGGTACAGCAAGCTCCTATAATTCACCCCTCCACTTT. This rearrangement joins TRBV7-2 to TRBJ1-6, with D uncertain. Germline V lookup: CDR1 SGHTA, CDR2 FQGNSA. This CDR3 comprises 17 residues. V lost 1 base and J lost 0, with 10 bases in between.

V and J are TRBV10-3 and TRBJ1-5, with D perhaps TRBD1 (5 bases). Trimming took off 8 bases at V and 4 bases at J, with 24 bases between the two ends. This CDR3 is 17 amino acids long. Germline CDR1 ENHRY, CDR2 SYGVKD. The CDR3 loop is CAISEAGPGIANQPQHF. Here the CDR3 DNA reads TGTGCCATCTCTGAAGCGGGGCCCGGGATAGCAAATCAGCCCCAGCATTTT.

Only one count was recorded for this clone. The chain recombines TRBV6-5 with TRBJ2-3; maybe TRBD1 (6 bases). Trimming took off 2 bases at V and 2 bases at J, with 8 bases between the two ends. Germline V gene sequence: CDR1 MNHEY, CDR2 SVGAGI. The CDR3 is made up of 14 amino acids. The CDR3 region is CASSYGGFTDTQYF. In nucleotides, the CDR3 is TGTGCCAGCAGTTACGGGGGCTTCACAGATACGCAGTATTTT.

The chain combines TRBV7-9 with TRBJ2-3; 11 positions agree with TRBD2. CDR1 is SEHNR and CDR2 is FQNEAQ in the germline V gene (reference sequence). This CDR3 comprises 15 residues. The V gene end was trimmed by 5 bases and the J gene end by 5 bases; junction bases not matched to a gene: 6. For the CDR3, the DNA is TGTGCCAGCAGCGGTAGCGGGGGGGCTTTAGATACGCAGTATTTT. It codes for CASSGSGGALDTQYF.

This chain joins TRBV6-2 or TRBV6-3 and TRBJ2-1, with D possibly TRBD1 on 6 matching bases. Germline V gene lookup returns CDR1 MNHEY and CDR2 SVGEGT. V dropped 0 bases and J dropped 8 bases, with 14 bases sitting between them. This CDR3 has 15 amino acids. The CDR3 spells CASSYSTAGADEQFF. DNA of the CDR3: TGTGCCAGCAGTTACTCGACGGCAGGGGCGGATGAGCAGTTCTTC.

This rearrangement joins TRBV19 to TRBJ2-7, with TRBD1 identical over 10 bases. V was pared by 3 bases and J by 5 bases, with 16 bases of the junction left unmatched. Germline V CDR1 and CDR2: LNHDA, SQIVND (reference sequence). This CDR3 spans 18 amino acids. CDR3 nucleotides: TGTGCCAGTAGTATTGTGATTGGGACAGGGGAGTCGAGAAACGAGCAGTACTTC. This translates into CASSIVIGTGESRNEQYF. Variable domain in full (rest from reference TRBV19 and TRBJ2-7): DGGITQSPKYLFRKEGQNVTLSCEQNLNHDAMYWYRQDPGQGLRLIYYSQIVNDFQKGDIAEGYSVSREKKESFPLTVTSAQKNPTAFYLCASSIVIGTGESRNEQYFGPGTRLTVT.

This rearrangement joins TRBV30 to TRBJ2-2; D may be TRBD2 (5 bases). Germline V lookup: CDR1 GTSNPN, CDR2 SVGIG (reference sequence). Trimming removed 0 bases at V and 0 bases at J, with 11 bases between. The CDR3 has 16 residues. The CDR3, as DNA: TGTGCCTGGAGTGTACGGGGAACCGCGAACACCGGGGAGCTGTTTTTT. It specifies CAWSVRGTANTGELFF.

The rearrangement joins TRBV27 to TRBJ1-6; the D gene is possibly TRBD1 (5 bases). CDR1 and CDR2 (germline): MNHEY, SMNVEV (reference sequence). CDR3 length: 16 residues. Trimming stripped 5 bases from V and 9 bases from J, with 20 bases between. CDR3 in DNA: TGTGCCAGCAGTCCCCAGGGAGGCCTGGTGGGTTCACCCCTCCACTTT. It translates to CASSPQGGLVGSPLHF.

J is TRBJ1-3 and V is TRBV11-2, with TRBD1 as a possible D gene (5 bases). This CDR3 has 15 amino acids. Trimming removed 1 base from V and 4 bases from J, with 11 bases in between. Germline CDR1 is SGHAT and CDR2 is FQNNGV. CDR3 nucleotide sequence: TGTGCCAGCAGCTTAGTAGGACACATGGGAAACACCATATATTTT. It specifies CASSLVGHMGNTIYF. The whole variable domain, remainder taken from reference TRBV11-2 and TRBJ1-3, is EAGVAQSPRYKIIEKRQSVAFWCNPISGHATLYWYQQILGQGPKLLIQFQNNGVVDDSQLPKDRFSAERLKGVDSTLKIQPAKLEDSAVYLCASSLVGHMGNTIYFGEGSWLTVV.

J is TRBJ2-3 and V is TRBV2, with 7 bases matching TRBD2. The J segment lost 1 base and the V segment lost 3 bases, leaving 10 bases of the junction unmatched. This CDR3 is 17 amino acids long. Germline V CDR1 and CDR2: SNHLY, FYNNEI. The CDR3 nucleotides are TGTGCCAGCAGTGATATCTTCCTCCGGGGGGGCACAGATACGCAGTATTTT. Protein: CASSDIFLRGGTDTQYF.

CDR3 nucleotides: TGTGCCAGCTCACCACGGAGGGCAAAGAACACTGAAGCTTTCTTT. Its protein is CASSPRRAKNTEAFF. V gene TRBV18 combines with J gene TRBJ1-1; no clear D. Germline CDR1 and CDR2: KGHSH and LQKENI. The CDR3 is 15 amino acids. V lost 1 base, J lost 1 base, and 10 bases lay in between.

This chain uses TRBV5-1 with TRBJ1-2, with 9 bases identical to TRBD1. In germline, CDR1 is SGHRS, CDR2 YFSETQ. There are 15 residues in the CDR3. The V gene end was trimmed by 0 bases and the J gene end by 6 bases; junction bases not matched to a gene: 6. In nucleotides, the CDR3 is TGCGCCAGCAGCTTGGTACAGGGGGCGATGCATGGCTACACCTTC. Amino acid sequence: CASSLVQGAMHGYTF. Filled out from reference TRBV5-1 and TRBJ1-2, the complete variable domain reads KAGVTQTPRYLIKTRGQQVTLSCSPISGHRSVSWYQQTPGQGLQFLFEYFSETQRNKGNFPGRFSGRQFSNSRSEMNVSTLELGDSALYLCASSLVQGAMHGYTFGSGTRLTVV.

The V call is TRBV7-2, the J call TRBJ2-5; possibly TRBD2 for D (6 bases). The CDR3 is made up of 15 amino acids. Germline V gives CDR1 SGHTA, CDR2 FQGNSA. Trimming took off 0 bases at V and 4 bases at J, with 12 bases between the two ends. The chain's CDR3 is CASSLANLARETQYF. DNA for the CDR3: TGTGCCAGCAGCTTAGCGAATCTAGCGAGAGAGACCCAGTACTTC. The full variable domain, its missing parts supplied by reference TRBV7-2 and TRBJ2-5, is GAGVSQSPSNKVTEKGKDVELRCDPISGHTALYWYRQSLGQGLEFLIYFQGNSAPDKSGLPSDRFSAERTGGSVSTLTIQRTQQEDSAVYLCASSLANLARETQYFGPGTRLLVL.

This clone has just a few counts. The chain combines TRBV7-2 with TRBJ1-2; the D gene is possibly TRBD1 (5 bases). The CDR3 contains 18 residues. V lost 3 bases and J 0 bases, leaving 20 bases between the germline ends. The germline CDR1 and CDR2 sequences are SGHTA and FQGNSA. The CDR3 here is CASSLRAGGLGANYGYTF. CDR3 DNA: TGTGCCAGCAGCTTGCGGGCCGGGGGATTGGGGGCTAACTATGGCTACACCTTC.

The J gene is TRBJ2-7, the V gene TRBV7-2; TRBD2 matches 8 bases. This CDR3 is built from 15 residues. Germline assignment: CDR1 SGHTA and CDR2 FQGNSA. V gave up 1 base and J gave up 5 bases; unmatched junction bases: 7. The CDR3 reads CASSLGRRTSNEQYF. DNA of the CDR3: TGTGCCAGCAGCTTAGGGAGGAGGACTAGCAACGAGCAGTACTTC.

The CDR3 coding sequence is TGTGCCACCAGTGCCACAGCAACTAATGAAAAACTGTTTTTT. Protein sequence: CATSATATNEKLFF. The rearrangement uses TRBV24-1 and TRBJ1-4; D gene ambiguous. The V gene lost 5 bases and the J gene lost 0 bases, with 6 bases spanning the gap. Germline V gene sequence: CDR1 KGHDR, CDR2 SFDVKD. The CDR3 consists of 14 residues.

The chain has TRBV18 and TRBJ2-5; D is ambiguous. V lost 3 bases and J lost 1, with 3 bases in between. The CDR3 length is 12 residues. Germline V gene sequence: CDR1 KGHSH, CDR2 LQKENI. The chain's CDR3 is CASSPSQETQYF. The DNA of the CDR3 is TGTGCCAGCTCACCCAGCCAAGAGACCCAGTACTTC.

In its sample, this clone was seen once. The chain employs TRBV9 and TRBJ1-3; D uncertain. Trimming took 4 bases from V and 2 from J, leaving 13 bases between them. The length of the CDR3 is 15 residues. The germline CDR1 and CDR2 sequences are SGDLS and YYNGEE. The CDR3: CASSYEVRPGNTIYF. The CDR3 bases are TGTGCCAGCAGCTACGAGGTTCGGCCTGGAAACACCATATATTTT.

J is TRBJ1-5 and V is TRBV10-2, with 7 positions matching TRBD1. CDR3 length: 13 residues. Trimming cost V 5 bases and J 5 bases; bases outside gene matches: 3. Germline V gene lookup returns CDR1 WSHSY and CDR2 SAAADI. The DNA for the CDR3 is TGCGCCAGCAGTATGACAGGGTATCAGCCCCAGCATTTT. Translation gives CASSMTGYQPQHF.